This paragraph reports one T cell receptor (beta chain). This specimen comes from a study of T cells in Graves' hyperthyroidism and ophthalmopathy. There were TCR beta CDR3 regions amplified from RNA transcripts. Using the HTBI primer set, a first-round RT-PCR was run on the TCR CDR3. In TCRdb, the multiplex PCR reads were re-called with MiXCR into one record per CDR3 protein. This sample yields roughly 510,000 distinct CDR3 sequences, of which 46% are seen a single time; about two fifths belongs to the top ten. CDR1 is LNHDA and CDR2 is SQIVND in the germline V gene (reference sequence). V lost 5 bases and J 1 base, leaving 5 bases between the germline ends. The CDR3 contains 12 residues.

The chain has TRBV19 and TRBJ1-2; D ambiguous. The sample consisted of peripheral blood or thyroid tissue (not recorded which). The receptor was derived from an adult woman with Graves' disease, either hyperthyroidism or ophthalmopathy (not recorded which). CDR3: CASSDHNYGYTF. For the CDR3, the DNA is TGTGCCAGTAGTGATCATAACTATGGCTACACCTTC.